Listed below are T cell receptor beta chains from one sample, sequenced in a study of cytomegalovirus exposure and HLA in healthy donors. This table comes from immunoSEQ multiplex PCR, and its TCRdb copy is limited to in-frame clones, with some not included. The sample includes fewer than 100,000 clones, almost 80% of them seen just once. The source material was PBMCs. The receptors derive from a female donor in good health and CMV-seronegative. Both conserved end residues are part of each CDR3. A D gene is named only where the DNA matches it firmly. The size of a clone is reported for some rows only, either as once, few or many, or as a class for expanded clones.

J,D,V,size,CDR3,DNA
TRBJ2-7,TRBD1,TRBV25-1,-,CASRGRDREKDTGEQYF,TGTGCCAGTCGGGGGCGGGACAGGGAGAAGGATACGGGCGAGCAGTACTTC
TRBJ1-1,-,TRBV28,-,CASSQLRREAFF,TGTGCCAGCAGTCAACTCAGGCGTGAAGCTTTCTTT
TRBJ1-5,-,TRBV6-1,once,CASSEDRDNQPQHF,TGTGCCAGCAGTGAAGACAGGGACAATCAGCCCCAGCATTTT
TRBJ2-5,TRBD2,TRBV7-9,-,CASSPRTSGGRETQYF,TGTGCCAGCAGCCCGCGGACTAGCGGGGGGAGGGAGACCCAGTACTTC
TRBJ1-2,-,TRBV5-4,-,CASSPRTVSGYTF,TGTGCCAGCAGCCCCCGGACAGTGAGTGGCTACACCTTC
TRBJ1-3,-,TRBV9,-,CASSVGGTGNTIYF,TGTGCCAGCAGCGTAGGAGGGACTGGAAACACCATATATTTT
TRBJ2-5,TRBD2,TRBV29-1,-,CSVPLEGGETQYF,TGCAGCGTCCCGCTTGAGGGAGGGGAGACCCAGTACTTC
TRBJ2-5,TRBD2,TRBV28,-,CASNSGTTETQYF,TGTGCCAGCAACTCCGGGACTACCGAGACCCAGTACTTC
TRBJ2-7,TRBD1,TRBV2,-,CASSEAGQGSYEQYF,TGTGCCAGCAGTGAAGCGGGACAGGGGTCCTACGAGCAGTACTTC
TRBJ1-5,-,TRBV19,-,CASRTRLGDQPQHF,TGTGCCAGTAGGACTCGTCTCGGGGATCAGCCCCAGCATTTT
TRBJ2-7,TRBD2,TRBV6-5,-,CASSYSASGVYYEQYF,TGTGCCAGCAGTTACTCGGCTAGCGGGGTATACTACGAGCAGTACTTC
TRBJ2-1,TRBD2,TRBV25-1,-,CASSEERGLAFYNEQFF,TGTGCCAGCAGTGAGGAAAGGGGACTAGCGTTCTACAATGAGCAGTTCTTC
TRBJ1-6,TRBD1,TRBV30,once,CACPQGGNSPLHF,TGTGCCTGCCCACAGGGGGGAAATTCACCCCTCCACTTT
TRBJ1-2,-,TRBV7-9,-,CASSLRDSPGYGYTF,TGTGCCAGCAGCTTAAGGGACTCGCCTGGGTATGGCTACACCTTC
TRBJ2-7,TRBD1,TRBV18,few,CASSPGDRGREQYF,TGTGCCAGCTCACCTGGGGACAGGGGGCGCGAGCAGTACTTC
TRBJ2-5,-,TRBV19,-,CASSIGGGAETQYF,TGTGCCAGTAGTATAGGCGGAGGCGCCGAGACCCAGTACTTC
TRBJ2-2,TRBD1,TRBV5-5,-,CASSLVPRDRGRADTGELFF,TGTGCCAGCAGCTTGGTTCCCCGGGACAGGGGGCGAGCGGACACCGGGGAGCTGTTTTTT
TRBJ2-2,-,TRBV12-5,-,CASGELGAGELFF,TGTGCTAGTGGTGAACTGGGAGCCGGGGAGCTGTTTTTT
TRBJ2-7,-,TRBV28,-,CASSLEASLYEQYF,TGTGCCAGCAGTTTAGAGGCCAGCCTCTACGAGCAGTACTTC
TRBJ2-7,-,TRBV14,-,CASSQDTRTAEIATYEQYF,TGTGCCAGCAGCCAAGACACGCGGACTGCCGAAATCGCTACCTACGAGCAGTACTTC
TRBJ2-1,TRBD2,TRBV27,-,CASSTLGLAGDNEQFF,TGTGCCAGCAGTACCCTGGGACTAGCGGGGGACAATGAGCAGTTCTTC
TRBJ2-1,TRBD2,TRBV5-6,-,CASSEGLVDNEQFF,TGTGCCAGCAGCGAGGGACTAGTTGACAATGAGCAGTTCTTC
TRBJ1-2,TRBD1,TRBV2,once,CASSEGQIYGYTF,TGTGCCAGCAGTGAGGGACAGATCTATGGCTACACCTTC
TRBJ1-2,TRBD1,TRBV5-6,-,CASSLPGQGVGYGYTF,TGTGCCAGCAGCTTACCGGGACAGGGGGTTGGGTATGGCTACACCTTC
TRBJ2-5,-,TRBV6-6,once,CASSPSETQYF,TGTGCCAGCAGTCCTTCGGAGACCCAGTACTTC
TRBJ2-7,TRBD2,TRBV10-3,-,CAISDPLAGSYEQYF,TGTGCCATCAGTGACCCTCTAGCGGGGAGCTACGAGCAGTACTTC
TRBJ2-7,-,TRBV5-1,-,CASSPEGAGEQYF,TGCGCCAGCAGCCCCGAAGGGGCTGGCGAGCAGTACTTC
TRBJ2-7,TRBD1,TRBV6-4,few,CASSGQGEGYEQYF,TGTGCCAGCAGCGGACAGGGGGAGGGGTACGAGCAGTACTTC
TRBJ2-7,-,TRBV27,-,CASSLDPAYEQYF,TGTGCCAGCAGTCTAGATCCAGCCTACGAGCAGTACTTC
TRBJ1-1,-,TRBV18,-,CASSLDSAEAFF,TGTGCCAGCTCACTGGACAGCGCTGAAGCTTTCTTT
TRBJ2-3,-,TRBV12-5,-,CASGLETFPDTQYF,TGTGCTAGTGGTTTGGAGACTTTCCCAGATACGCAGTATTTT
TRBJ2-5,TRBD1,TRBV27,-,CASSPDRVQETQYF,TGTGCCAGCAGTCCCGACAGGGTCCAAGAGACCCAGTACTTC
TRBJ2-7,-,TRBV5-1,once,CASSLGERGEQYF,TGCGCCAGCAGCTTGGGGGAGCGCGGCGAGCAGTACTTC
TRBJ2-7,TRBD2,TRBV7-2,-,CASSLGTSGSSYEQYF,TGTGCCAGCAGCTTAGGGACTAGCGGGAGCTCCTACGAGCAGTACTTC
TRBJ1-5,-,TRBV5-1,-,CASSAEGDQPQHF,TGCGCCAGCAGCGCCGAAGGGGATCAGCCCCAGCATTTT
TRBJ2-7,-,TRBV5-4,few,CASSGSTVTNEQYF,TGTGCCAGCAGCGGATCGACAGTAACTAACGAGCAGTACTTC
TRBJ2-7,-,TRBV28,-,CATQEAGFSYEQYF,TGTGCCACCCAAGAGGCTGGTTTCTCCTACGAGCAGTACTTC
TRBJ1-5,TRBD1,TRBV6-1,-,CASRNPGQGSQPQHF,TGTGCCAGCAGAAACCCGGGACAGGGGAGTCAGCCCCAGCATTTT
TRBJ1-2,TRBD1,TRBV6-1,-,CASRYSQGNYGYTF,TGTGCCAGCAGATATTCACAGGGGAACTATGGCTACACCTTC
TRBJ2-7,TRBD2,TRBV5-1,-,CASSPGLAGASSYEQYF,TGCGCCAGCAGCCCGGGACTAGCGGGGGCGAGCTCCTACGAGCAGTACTTC
TRBJ2-5,-,TRBV5-4,-,CASNTGSGETQYF,TGTGCCAGCAACACTGGGAGTGGAGAGACCCAGTACTTC
TRBJ1-1,-,TRBV7-2,-,CASSTGQHTEAFF,TGTGCCAGCAGCACTGGACAGCACACTGAAGCTTTCTTT
TRBJ2-3,TRBD2,TRBV2,-,CASSVLAGGTDTQYF,TGTGCCAGCAGTGTTCTAGCGGGAGGCACAGATACGCAGTATTTT
TRBJ1-1,-,TRBV5-6,-,CASSLSRASEAFF,TGTGCCAGCAGCTTGTCCAGGGCTTCTGAAGCTTTCTTT
TRBJ2-2,TRBD2,TRBV7-2,-,CASSRLAGTSGSGGGELFF,TGTGCCAGCAGCCGATTAGCCGGGACTAGCGGGAGTGGCGGCGGGGAGCTGTTTTTT
TRBJ2-7,TRBD1,TRBV27,-,CASSWTGGFYEQYF,TGTGCCAGCAGTTGGACAGGGGGTTTCTACGAGCAGTACTTC
TRBJ2-7,-,TRBV5-1,-,CASSSAGTPEGEQYF,TGCGCCAGCAGCTCAGCCGGGACACCAGAAGGCGAGCAGTACTTC
TRBJ2-3,-,TRBV5-1,-,CASSSSQVDTQYF,TGCGCCAGCAGCTCTTCACAGGTAGATACGCAGTATTTT